Shown below are 2 T cell receptor beta chains from a single sample sequenced in a study of cytomegalovirus exposure and HLA in healthy donors. Both 60 Vbeta primers and 13 Jbeta primers went into the PCR. Sequenced by immunoSEQ multiplex PCR; TCRdb stores in-frame clones only, minus some. The sample lists roughly 98,000 clones, roughly 77% occurring once. Sequencing used PBMCs. Source of these receptors: a man in his forties in good health and CMV-seronegative.

The chain is built from TRBV28 and TRBJ1-5; 8 bases are a match to TRBD1. Trimming removed 5 bases from V and 1 base from J; junction bases left unmatched: 4. The CDR3 runs to 15 residues. Germline-derived CDR1 and CDR2 are MDHEN and SYDVKM. The CDR3 bases are TGTGCCAGCAGTCCTCGGGACAGGAGCAATCAGCCCCAGCATTTT. Translation gives CASSPRDRSNQPQHF.

The rearrangement uses TRBV7-7 and TRBJ2-5; 14 nucleotides line up with TRBD2. Looked up from germline, CDR1 is SSHAT and CDR2 is FNYEAQ (reference sequence). J was trimmed by 5 bases and V by 5 bases; bases with no gene match: 4. There are 15 residues in the CDR3. CDR3: CASSIGTSGGETQYF. CDR3 DNA: TGTGCCAGCAGCATCGGGACTAGCGGGGGTGAGACCCAGTACTTC.